One sample yielded the 27 T cell receptor beta chains listed below, sequenced in a study of spatial heterogeneity in lung cancer. TCRdb fed the 5' RACE reads into MiXCR, producing one record per CDR3 protein. Found here are tens of thousands of distinct CDR3 sequences, about 9.4% of them singletons; the top ten hold 6.9%. Documented time point: sample taken at primary tumor resection. No cell sorting; template was whole RNA from tumor, lung tissue or PBMC. This specimen consisted of PBMCs, obtained at surgery. Receptors originate from a male donor with early-stage non-small cell lung cancer.

This clonotype was found many times. The chain uses TRBV19 and TRBJ2-2, with TRBD2 matching 10 bases. The CDR3 sequence is 16 residues long. Germline V gives CDR1 LNHDA, CDR2 SQIVND (reference sequence). Trimming at V came to 5 bases and at J to 1 base, leaving 4 bases not matched to a gene. CDR3 residues: CASSPRTSGNTGELFF. The CDR3 DNA reads as TGTGCCAGTAGTCCCAGGACTAGCGGGAACACCGGGGAGCTGTTTTTT.

V is TRBV19 and J is TRBJ2-7, with D hard to call. V lost 6 bases and J 5 bases, leaving 17 bases between the germline ends. CDR1 is LNHDA and CDR2 is SQIVND in the germline V gene (reference sequence). The CDR3 runs to 14 residues. CDR3 sequence reads: CASSPRRRSHEQYF. CDR3 DNA: TGTGCCAGTAGCCCCCGGCGGCGGAGCCACGAGCAGTACTTC.

This clonotype appeared a few times. The chain recombines TRBV20-1 with TRBJ2-7, with D unclear. This CDR3 has 12 amino acids. V was pared by 2 bases and J by 5 bases, with 10 bases between. Germline CDR1 is DFQATT and CDR2 is SNEGSKA (reference sequence). The CDR3 bases are TGCAGTGCTAGAAGAGATCATGACGAGCAGTACTTC. Translated, it gives CSARRDHDEQYF.

In its sample, this clonotype was seen a few times. The chain employs TRBV20-1 and TRBJ2-7; TRBD2 matches 10 bases. CDR1 is DFQATT and CDR2 is SNEGSKA in the germline V gene (reference sequence). V shed 6 bases and J 2 bases; nucleotides not matched to a gene: 7. The CDR3 is 14 residues long. The chain's CDR3 is CSAASGSSTYEQYF. CDR3 bases: TGCAGTGCCGCTAGCGGGAGTTCTACCTACGAGCAGTACTTC.

Points on this clonotype: A junction boundary mismatches the germline segment, possibly from a read error. The rearrangement links TRBV4-2 to TRBJ2-3, with 7 positions matching TRBD2. Germline loops: CDR1 LGHNA, CDR2 YNFKEQ. CDR3 length: 15 residues. The CDR3 sequence: CASSEEGTSADTQYF. The CDR3 region has the DNA TGTGCCAGCAGCGAAGAGGGCACTAGCGCAGATACGCAGTATTTT.

The rearrangement joins TRBV2 to TRBJ2-1; 9 bases map to TRBD2. Germline V CDR1 and CDR2: SNHLY, FYNNEI. This CDR3 has 14 amino acids. V shed 10 bases and J 9 bases; nucleotides not matched to a gene: 13. This CDR3 reads CATPREAGGGEQFF. The CDR3 DNA sequence: TGTGCCACCCCTAGAGAAGCGGGAGGAGGTGAGCAGTTCTTC.

This clonotype was found a few times. The V call is TRBV5-1, the J call TRBJ2-5; 8 positions agree with TRBD1. Losses at the gene ends were 0 bases for V and 2 bases for J; bases not matched to a gene: 3. Germline lookup yields CDR1 SGHRS and CDR2 YFSETQ. The CDR3 loop spans 15 amino acids. The CDR3 DNA reads TGCGCCAGCAGCTTGGAGGGACAGGCTCAAGAGACCCAGTACTTC. Translating gives CASSLEGQAQETQYF. The full variable domain, in which reference TRBV5-1 and TRBJ2-5 provide the parts outside the CDR3, is KAGVTQTPRYLIKTRGQQVTLSCSPISGHRSVSWYQQTPGQGLQFLFEYFSETQRNKGNFPGRFSGRQFSNSRSEMNVSTLELGDSALYLCASSLEGQAQETQYFGPGTRLLVL.

V is TRBV6-6 and J is TRBJ2-3; the D gene is possibly TRBD2 (6 bases). V shed 2 bases and J shed 1 base, with 13 bases lying between them. CDR3 length: 16 residues. Germline V gene sequence: CDR1 MNHNY, CDR2 SVGAGI (reference sequence). CDR3 in DNA: TGTGCCAGCAGTTACCCCGTAGGAGGGGGCACAGATACGCAGTATTTT. Translating it yields CASSYPVGGGTDTQYF.

This clonotype was counted a few times. V usage is TRBV6-5 and J usage is TRBJ2-7; D unresolved. This CDR3 spans 14 amino acids. Trimming stripped 6 bases from V and 3 bases from J, with 15 bases between. Per the germline V gene, CDR1 is MNHEY and CDR2 is SVGAGI. The chain's CDR3 is CASSAISAHYEQYF. The DNA for the CDR3 is TGTGCCAGCAGCGCCATTTCGGCCCACTACGAGCAGTACTTC.

This clonotype was observed many times. The V and J genes are TRBV9 and TRBJ2-2, with 13 bases aligning to TRBD2. The CDR3 is 17 residues long. Germline lookup yields CDR1 SGDLS and CDR2 YYNGEE. Unmatched junction bases numbered 9, after V lost 6 bases and J lost 4 bases. CDR3 loop: CASKKGTSGMVTGELFF. CDR3 nucleotides: TGTGCCAGCAAAAAAGGGACTAGCGGGATGGTCACCGGGGAGCTGTTTTTT.

This clonotype appeared a few times. The rearrangement links TRBV20-1 to TRBJ2-2; TRBD2 is a possible D gene (6 bases). The germline CDR1 and CDR2 sequences are DFQATT and SNEGSKA (reference sequence). V was pared by 2 bases and J by 1 base, with 11 bases between. There are 15 residues in the CDR3. The CDR3 sequence: CSARLSGKNTGELFF. The DNA of the CDR3 is TGCAGTGCTAGACTTAGCGGAAAGAACACCGGGGAGCTGTTTTTT.

This clonotype appeared a few times. The chain employs TRBV5-1 and TRBJ1-4; tentative D call: TRBD1 (5 bases). Deletions cut 4 bases from V and 5 bases from J, with 18 bases between. The CDR3 totals 16 residues. Germline CDR1 reads SGHRS; CDR2 reads YFSETQ. The CDR3 DNA is TGCGCCAGCAGCCGCGGGGACGGAACCTTCAATGAAAAACTGTTTTTT. Its translation is CASSRGDGTFNEKLFF. Full variable domain (outside the CDR3, taken from reference TRBV5-1 and TRBJ1-4): KAGVTQTPRYLIKTRGQQVTLSCSPISGHRSVSWYQQTPGQGLQFLFEYFSETQRNKGNFPGRFSGRQFSNSRSEMNVSTLELGDSALYLCASSRGDGTFNEKLFFGSGTQLSVL.

V and J are TRBV28 and TRBJ2-5, with D possibly TRBD1 on 6 matching bases. This CDR3 spans 15 amino acids. Germline CDR1 and CDR2: MDHEN and SYDVKM. V lost 2 bases and J lost 5, with 15 bases in between. The CDR3 region is CASSLSVQGRETQYF. DNA of the CDR3: TGTGCCAGCAGTTTAAGCGTACAGGGAAGGGAGACCCAGTACTTC.

The table lists this clonotype with a few counts. The V gene is TRBV28, the J gene TRBJ2-2; D uncertain. Trimming removed 5 bases at V and 5 bases at J, with 12 bases between. The CDR3 has 14 amino acids. The germline CDR1 and CDR2 sequences are MDHEN and SYDVKM. Here the CDR3 reads CASSTPGVTGELFF. The CDR3 region has the DNA TGTGCCAGCAGTACCCCTGGGGTTACCGGGGAGCTGTTTTTT.

V usage is TRBV5-1 and J usage is TRBJ2-7; no firm D call. V gave up 5 bases and J gave up 6 bases, with 18 bases separating them. From germline, CDR1 is SGHRS and CDR2 YFSETQ. This CDR3 is 14 amino acids long. CDR3 protein: CASSSDGRNSEQYF. DNA for the CDR3: TGCGCCAGCAGTTCCGACGGGCGTAACTCCGAGCAGTACTTC. Supplemented by reference TRBV5-1 and TRBJ2-7, the full variable domain reads KAGVTQTPRYLIKTRGQQVTLSCSPISGHRSVSWYQQTPGQGLQFLFEYFSETQRNKGNFPGRFSGRQFSNSRSEMNVSTLELGDSALYLCASSSDGRNSEQYFGPGTRLTVT.

This clonotype has just a few counts. The V call is TRBV29-1, the J call TRBJ2-5, with 9 bases that match TRBD2. This CDR3 comprises 13 residues. V dropped 7 bases and J dropped 4; count of bases not matched to a gene: 7. The germline V gene encodes CDR1 SQVTM and CDR2 ANQGSEA. Here the CDR3 reads CSGAGGPGETQYF. CDR3 DNA sequence: TGCAGCGGCGCGGGAGGGCCGGGAGAGACCCAGTACTTC.

The CDR3 DNA reads TGTGCCAGCAGTGGTACAGGATACGAGCAGTACTTC. Protein: CASSGTGYEQYF. The V and J genes are TRBV2 and TRBJ2-7, with D perhaps TRBD1 (5 bases). This CDR3 is built from 12 residues. The germline V gene has CDR1 SNHLY and CDR2 FYNNEI. V lost 4 bases to trimming and J lost 4 bases, with 8 bases between them.

This clonotype has ten or more counts. The chain combines TRBV7-2 with TRBJ1-4; a weak D match, TRBD1 (6 bases). Trimming removed 1 base at V and 8 bases at J, with 8 bases between. There are 13 residues in the CDR3. Germline V lookup: CDR1 SGHTA, CDR2 FQGNSA. CDR3 amino acids: CASSLEGVEKLFF. DNA of the CDR3: TGTGCCAGCAGCTTAGAGGGGGTCGAAAAACTGTTTTTT.

The genes are TRBV5-1 and TRBJ2-2; TRBD2 is a possible D gene (5 bases). The V end lost 5 bases, the J end lost 2 bases, and 7 bases lay between the germline ends. Germline CDR1 SGHRS, CDR2 YFSETQ. This CDR3 comprises 13 residues. The CDR3 DNA reads as TGCGCCAGCAGGAGGGTTAACACCGGGGAGCTGTTTTTT. It codes for CASRRVNTGELFF.

Only a few counts were recorded for this clonotype. V gene TRBV20-1 combines with J gene TRBJ2-2; no reliable D call. Trimming pared 3 bases from V and 4 bases from J, leaving 12 bases between. Germline V CDR1 and CDR2: DFQATT, SNEGSKA (reference sequence). CDR3 length: 14 residues. The CDR3 nucleotides are TGCAGTGCTAGCCCACGGGTCGGCACCGGGGAGCTGTTTTTT. The encoded protein is CSASPRVGTGELFF.

This sequence joins TRBV11-2 and TRBJ2-1; D possibly corresponds to TRBD2 (5 bases). Trimming stripped 5 bases from V and 3 bases from J, with 17 bases between. CDR3 size: 16 residues. Per germline, CDR1 SGHAT and CDR2 FQNNGV. CDR3 loop: CASSPTTASSYNEQFF. In nucleotides, the CDR3 is TGTGCCAGCAGCCCGACTACGGCTAGCAGCTACAATGAGCAGTTCTTC. The whole variable domain, remainder taken from reference TRBV11-2 and TRBJ2-1, is EAGVAQSPRYKIIEKRQSVAFWCNPISGHATLYWYQQILGQGPKLLIQFQNNGVVDDSQLPKDRFSAERLKGVDSTLKIQPAKLEDSAVYLCASSPTTASSYNEQFFGPGTRLTVL.

This clonotype was seen repeatedly, ten times or more. The chain links TRBV27 to TRBJ2-5; possible D gene TRBD1, 6 bases. V was clipped by 6 bases and J by 2 bases, with 10 bases between them. CDR1 and CDR2 from the germline V gene are MNHEY and SMNVEV (reference sequence). This CDR3 spans 13 amino acids. CDR3 DNA: TGTGCCAGCAGACAGGACAGACAAGAGACCCAGTACTTC. This codes for CASRQDRQETQYF.

This clonotype was counted a few times. This chain links TRBV9 with TRBJ2-4; D tentatively fits TRBD1 or TRBD2 (5 bases each). This CDR3 is 12 amino acids long. Trimming cost V 2 bases and J 8 bases, with 8 bases left between them. The germline V gene encodes CDR1 SGDLS and CDR2 YYNGEE. Written as DNA, the CDR3 is TGTGCCAGCAGCGTTGGGGGAGACATTCAGTACTTC. It encodes CASSVGGDIQYF.

As DNA, the CDR3 is TGTGCCAGCAGAGCCGCATGGTTGCCCGCGAACACAGATACGCAGTATTTT. Residues: CASRAAWLPANTDTQYF. V is TRBV6-6 and J is TRBJ2-3, with D hard to call. Trimming took 6 bases from V and 2 from J, leaving 21 bases between them. Germline-derived CDR1 and CDR2 are MNHNY and SVGAGI (reference sequence). The CDR3 extends over 17 amino acids.

This chain links TRBV7-6 with TRBJ1-3; D call uncertain. The V gene's germline CDR1 is SGHVS and CDR2 FNYEAQ. The CDR3 has 12 residues. V lost 4 bases to trimming and J lost 2 bases, with 3 bases between them. DNA of the CDR3: TGTGCCAGCAGCTCCCCTGGAAACACCATATATTTT. Protein sequence: CASSSPGNTIYF.

Concerning this clonotype: The junction shows a germline mismatch at one end, possibly a read error. This chain links TRBV7-3 with TRBJ2-3; 10 positions agree with TRBD1. Germline V lookup: CDR1 SGHTA, CDR2 FQGTGA. CDR3 length equals 17 residues. CDR3 DNA: TGTGCCAGCAGTTTAAGGACCGGGACAGGGGCGGGAGATACGCAGTATTTT. Protein sequence: CASSLRTGTGAGDTQYF.

This clonotype was observed a handful of times. The genes are TRBV20-1 and TRBJ2-2, with D possibly being TRBD1 (6 bases). The CDR3 consists of 12 residues. V lost 3 bases to trimming and J lost 8 bases, with 10 bases between them. Germline loops: CDR1 DFQATT, CDR2 SNEGSKA (reference sequence). Here the CDR3 reads CSASQGKGELFF. The CDR3 DNA reads TGCAGTGCTAGTCAGGGGAAAGGGGAGCTGTTTTTT.